The rows below give T cell receptor beta chains drawn from one sample of a study of OX40 agonist ivuxolimab in advanced cancers. Here immunoSEQ multiplex PCR was the method, and the copy in TCRdb shows in-frame clones only, minus some. The table lists some 60,000 clones, about four fifths of them singletons. The source material was CD4+ or CD8+ T cells sorted from blood, sampled in a trial of the OX40 agonist ivuxolimab. These receptors were collected from an adult with an advanced solid tumor such as melanoma, head and neck, liver or kidney cancer. CDR3s include the opening cysteine and the closing phenylalanine or tryptophan. A D gene is named only where the DNA matches it firmly. The size field is filled for only some rows; it gives once, few, many or a size class.

j_call clone_size d_call v_call cdr3_nt cdr3_aa
TRBJ2-2 once - TRBV28 TGTGCCAGCAGTTCAGGGGCGATGGGCACCGGGGAGCTGTTTTTT CASSSGAMGTGELFF
TRBJ1-5 few TRBD1 TRBV30 TGTGCCTGGAGCCCAACAGGGGGCTATCAGCCCCAGCATTTT CAWSPTGGYQPQHF
TRBJ2-3 - TRBD2 TRBV5-1 TGCGCCAGCAGTGGGCGGGAGTTAGGGGCAGATACGCAGTATTTT CASSGRELGADTQYF
TRBJ2-5 few TRBD1 TRBV16 TGTGCCAGCAGCCGGACGGACAGGCAATTTCAAGAGACCCAGTACTTC CASSRTDRQFQETQYF
TRBJ2-1 - - TRBV29-1 TGCAGCGTTGAAAGAGTTGTAGGCCACAATGAGCAGTTCTTC CSVERVVGHNEQFF
TRBJ2-1 - - TRBV7-6 TGTGCCAGCAGCTTAGGAGGGACGACCTCCTACAATGAGCAGTTCTTC CASSLGGTTSYNEQFF
TRBJ1-2 - TRBD1 TRBV6-5 TGTGCCAGCAGTTGGACAGGGTCCTCCTATGGCTACACCTTC CASSWTGSSYGYTF
TRBJ2-1 - - TRBV11-1 TGTGCCAGCAGCTTAAAACCGAACAATGAGCAGTTCTTC CASSLKPNNEQFF
TRBJ1-4 - - TRBV27 TGTGCCAGCGGATGGAATGAAAAACTGTTTTTT CASGWNEKLFF
TRBJ1-4 - - TRBV14 TGTGCCAGCAGCCGTGGGGACGGCTTTAATGAAAAACTGTTTTTT CASSRGDGFNEKLFF
TRBJ2-1 - TRBD2 TRBV7-3 TGTGCCAGCAGCTTAACCCCAGCGGGGGCTGAGCAGTTCTTC CASSLTPAGAEQFF